These 28 T cell receptor beta chains were sequenced from one sample in a study of neurological immune-mediated disorders. Noted time point: technical triplicate 3. TCRdb fed the 5' RACE reads into MiXCR, producing one record per CDR3 protein. This sample carries 25,000 to 35,000 distinct CDR3 sequences, about 16% of them seen once, and the ten largest clones take almost 5%. The sequenced sample was CD4+ T cells from blood. The receptors stem from a female donor with HTLV-1-associated myelopathy (HAM/TSP).

The CDR3 sequence is CASSSDRAPTDTQYF. DNA for the CDR3: TGCGCCAGCAGCTCCGACAGGGCTCCCACAGATACGCAGTATTTT. The V call is TRBV5-1, the J call TRBJ2-3; TRBD1 aligns across 7 bases. V gave up 3 bases and J gave up 2 bases; unmatched junction bases: 6. Germline V gene lookup returns CDR1 SGHRS and CDR2 YFSETQ. The CDR3 consists of 15 residues.

This clonotype was recorded at least ten times. The chain links TRBV6-5 to TRBJ1-5; D not certain. Trimming pared 5 bases from V and 5 bases from J, leaving 10 bases between. CDR3 length equals 13 residues. In germline, CDR1 is MNHEY, CDR2 SVGAGI. CDR3 DNA sequence: TGTGCCAGCAGTGACGGATATTATCAGCCCCAGCATTTT. It encodes CASSDGYYQPQHF.

At least ten counts were recorded for this clonotype. This rearrangement joins TRBV6-2 or TRBV6-3 to TRBJ1-5, with D possibly matching TRBD1 (5 bases). Germline-derived CDR1 and CDR2 are MNHEY and SVGEGT. V was shortened by 7 bases and J by 15 bases, with 25 bases between the two germline ends. CDR3 length: 14 amino acids. The CDR3 protein is CASTHARGPGTRHF. The CDR3 DNA follows: TGTGCCAGCACCCACGCCCGGGGCCCCGGGACCAGGCATTTT.

This clonotype was recorded at least ten times. V and J are TRBV20-1 and TRBJ1-1; 7 bases align to TRBD1. With V trimmed by 6 bases and J by 0 bases, 7 bases remained unmatched. Per the germline V gene, CDR1 is DFQATT and CDR2 is SNEGSKA (reference sequence). This CDR3 comprises 14 residues. CDR3 in amino acids: CSAHRGTMNTEAFF. CDR3 nucleotide sequence: TGCAGTGCGCACAGGGGAACCATGAACACTGAAGCTTTCTTT.

At least ten counts were recorded for this clonotype. This rearrangement joins TRBV5-1 to TRBJ2-3; tentatively, D is TRBD2 (6 bases). This CDR3 contains 15 residues. Germline V gene lookup returns CDR1 SGHRS and CDR2 YFSETQ. Between the trimmed V and J ends, which lost 0 bases and 0 bases, there was a span of 8 bases. CDR3 nucleotides: TGCGCCAGCAGCTTGGTGGCGGGGAGCACAGATACGCAGTATTTT. Amino acid sequence: CASSLVAGSTDTQYF. The complete variable domain, with remaining parts taken from reference TRBV5-1 and TRBJ2-3, reads KAGVTQTPRYLIKTRGQQVTLSCSPISGHRSVSWYQQTPGQGLQFLFEYFSETQRNKGNFPGRFSGRQFSNSRSEMNVSTLELGDSALYLCASSLVAGSTDTQYFGPGTRLTVL.

This clonotype was detected ten times or more. The J gene is TRBJ1-1, the V gene TRBV5-1; 11 nucleotides agree with TRBD1. With 0 bases clipped from V and 5 bases from J, the junction kept 3 bases outside the gene matches. The CDR3 length is 15 residues. Germline assignment: CDR1 SGHRS and CDR2 YFSETQ. DNA of the CDR3: TGCGCCAGCAGCTTGGGGGACAGGGGGAAAACTGAAGCTTTCTTT. This gives the protein CASSLGDRGKTEAFF.

This clonotype was observed at least ten times. This chain links TRBV12-3 or TRBV12-4 with TRBJ2-7; a possible D gene is TRBD2 (6 bases). The CDR3 sequence is 14 residues long. The ends were cut back, 8 bases at V and 2 bases at J, with 16 bases in the middle. The CDR3 here is CASFKQGRTYEQYF. The CDR3 DNA reads as TGTGCCAGCTTTAAGCAAGGGAGGACCTACGAGCAGTACTTC.

This clonotype qualifies as medium-sized (0.01 to 0.1%). This rearrangement joins TRBV29-1 to TRBJ2-3, with 9 bases aligning to TRBD1. The CDR3 is 13 residues long. Looked up from germline, CDR1 is SQVTM and CDR2 is ANQGSEA. V was clipped by 6 bases and J by 2 bases; unmatched bases: 3. The DNA of the CDR3 is TGCAGCGTGGGACAGGGATCCACAGATACGCAGTATTTT. Translation: CSVGQGSTDTQYF.

The table lists this clonotype with many counts. The rearrangement links TRBV9 to TRBJ2-7; D gene ambiguous. The CDR3 has 14 amino acids. Germline V gene lookup returns CDR1 SGDLS and CDR2 YYNGEE. V lost 4 bases, J lost 3 bases, and 14 bases lay in between. The CDR3 loop reads CASSPKNPGYEQYF. CDR3 bases: TGTGCCAGCAGCCCCAAAAACCCAGGCTACGAGCAGTACTTC.

This clonotype was recorded at least ten times. Here the CDR3 reads CSVEGGNTEAFF. DNA of the CDR3: TGCAGCGTTGAGGGGGGGAACACTGAAGCTTTCTTT. The J gene is TRBJ1-1, the V gene TRBV29-1, with TRBD1 as a possible D gene (5 bases). Looked up from germline, CDR1 is SQVTM and CDR2 is ANQGSEA. The CDR3 runs to 12 residues. V shed 3 bases and J shed 1 base, with 6 bases lying between them.

About this clonotype itself: This may arise from a read error, as a much more abundant clone is one base away. J is TRBJ1-1 and V is TRBV18; D unclear. Germline V lookup: CDR1 KGHSH, CDR2 LQKENI. CDR3 length equals 14 residues. CDR3 nucleotide sequence: TGTGACAGCTCACCCTACAGTGGGGACACTGAAGCTTTCTTT. As protein: CDSSPYSGDTEAFF.

This clonotype was seen at least ten times. The chain uses TRBV6-7 and TRBJ2-2; D is possibly TRBD1 (5 bases). TRBV6-7 is an open reading frame, and its role is uncertain. The CDR3 extends over 14 amino acids. Trimming stripped 9 bases from V and 0 bases from J, with 11 bases between. The CDR3 region has the DNA TGTGCCAGAATAGACAGACCGAACACCGGGGAGCTGTTTTTT. The encoded protein is CARIDRPNTGELFF.

In this sample, this clonotype turned up many times. The CDR3 region is CASSLTSTGLTDTQYF. DNA for the CDR3: TGTGCCAGCAGCTTAACCTCAACTGGACTGACAGATACGCAGTATTTT. The rearrangement uses TRBV7-3 and TRBJ2-3; TRBD2 is a possible D gene (5 bases). Between the trimmed V and J ends, which lost 0 bases and 3 bases, there was a span of 13 bases. Germline assignment: CDR1 SGHTA and CDR2 FQGTGA. This CDR3 has 16 residues.

By sample fraction, this clonotype is medium-sized. The rearrangement uses TRBV3-1 and TRBJ2-1; D is unresolved. V gave up 3 bases and J gave up 11 bases, with 11 bases separating them. The CDR3 runs 12 residues. Germline values: CDR1 LGHDT, CDR2 YNNKEL (reference sequence). The CDR3 loop reads CASSQETNQQFF. CDR3 DNA: TGTGCCAGCAGCCAGGAAACAAATCAGCAGTTCTTC.

This clonotype was counted ten times or more. V gene TRBV20-1 combines with J gene TRBJ1-2; 7 bases agree with TRBD1. The CDR3 spans 13 residues. Germline CDR1 DFQATT, CDR2 SNEGSKA (reference sequence). Losses at the gene ends were 6 bases for V and 3 bases for J; bases not matched to a gene: 7. The DNA of the CDR3 is TGCAGTGCGCCGACAGGGATAGACTATGGCTACACCTTC. Residues: CSAPTGIDYGYTF.

V usage is TRBV12-3 or TRBV12-4 and J usage is TRBJ1-1; no definite D call. The length of the CDR3 is 12 residues. With 3 bases removed from V and 1 base from J, the gap between germline ends came to 3 bases. CDR3 protein: CASSFENTEAFF. The CDR3 region has the DNA TGTGCCAGCAGTTTCGAGAACACTGAAGCTTTCTTT.

Many counts were recorded for this clonotype. V gene TRBV6-6 combines with J gene TRBJ1-5; 10 nucleotides agree with TRBD1. The CDR3 is 15 residues long. V was clipped by 6 bases and J by 2 bases; unmatched bases: 4. Germline values: CDR1 MNHNY, CDR2 SVGAGI (reference sequence). This chain's CDR3 is CASRSGTGGNQPQHF. The CDR3 DNA is TGTGCCAGCAGATCCGGGACAGGGGGCAATCAGCCCCAGCATTTT.

This clonotype has a single count. The chain carries TRBV7-9 and TRBJ2-6; D is undetermined. The germline gives CDR1 SEHNR, CDR2 FQNEAQ (reference sequence). The CDR3 spans 18 residues. Trimming removed 2 bases at V and 0 bases at J, with 14 bases between. This CDR3 reads CASSLSLAGASGANVLTF. The CDR3 coding sequence is TGTGCCAGCAGCTTATCGCTGGCAGGCGCCTCTGGGGCCAACGTCCTGACTTTC.

There are many counts of this clonotype. The rearrangement joins TRBV5-1 to TRBJ2-7; 7 bases agree with TRBD2. The germline CDR1 and CDR2 sequences are SGHRS and YFSETQ. This CDR3 region has 14 residues. The V gene end was trimmed by 3 bases and the J gene end by 3 bases; junction bases not matched to a gene: 6. In nucleotides, the CDR3 is TGCGCCAGCAGCTCATGGACTAGGGGCTACGAGCAGTACTTC. Protein product: CASSSWTRGYEQYF.

This chain connects TRBV29-1 to TRBJ1-1; no clear D gene. There are 11 residues in the CDR3. The ends were cut back, 0 bases at V and 13 bases at J, with 12 bases in the middle. In germline, CDR1 is SQVTM, CDR2 ANQGSEA. CDR3 coding DNA: TGCAGCGTTGAAGAGCAAGGGCGAAATTTCTTT. It is translated as CSVEEQGRNFF.

This clonotype showed up many times. J is TRBJ2-1 and V is TRBV5-1; D remains unclear. This CDR3 has 13 residues. Between the trimmed V and J ends, which lost 3 bases and 5 bases, there was a span of 9 bases. Germline V gives CDR1 SGHRS, CDR2 YFSETQ. CDR3 bases: TGCGCCAGCAGCTCGGCCCCTGACAATGAGCAGTTCTTC. It yields the protein CASSSAPDNEQFF. Full variable domain (remainder filled in from reference TRBV5-1 and TRBJ2-1): KAGVTQTPRYLIKTRGQQVTLSCSPISGHRSVSWYQQTPGQGLQFLFEYFSETQRNKGNFPGRFSGRQFSNSRSEMNVSTLELGDSALYLCASSSAPDNEQFFGPGTRLTVL.

In its sample, this clonotype was seen a few times. V usage is TRBV7-9 and J usage is TRBJ2-3; D gene unclear. The CDR3 is 12 residues long. The germline CDR1 and CDR2 sequences are SEHNR and FQNEAQ (reference sequence). The ends were cut back, 5 bases at V and 6 bases at J, with 9 bases in the middle. The CDR3 DNA is TGTGCCAGCAGCCCGGCATCGGATACGCAGTATTTT. Translated, it gives CASSPASDTQYF.

This clonotype counts as medium-sized. The J gene is TRBJ2-1, the V gene TRBV29-1, with 9 positions matching TRBD2. Germline V CDR1 and CDR2: SQVTM, ANQGSEA. This CDR3 comprises 11 residues. V shed 0 bases, J shed 16 bases, and the junction held 4 bases outside the gene matches. The CDR3 sequence: CSVEDLAGSFF. CDR3 DNA: TGCAGCGTTGAAGATCTAGCGGGAAGTTTCTTC.

This clonotype occurred many times. This chain links TRBV7-9 with TRBJ1-2, with 10 bases identical to TRBD1. V shed 5 bases, J shed 8 bases, and the junction held 5 bases outside the gene matches. The V gene's germline CDR1 is SEHNR and CDR2 FQNEAQ (reference sequence). This CDR3 has 13 amino acids. This chain's CDR3 is CASSPGTGEGYTF. For the CDR3, the DNA is TGTGCCAGCAGCCCCGGGACAGGGGAAGGCTACACCTTC.

This clonotype came up many times. The chain has TRBV21-1 and TRBJ1-5; the tabulated D call, TRBD1, remains unverified against the DNA. TRBV21-1 is a pseudogene segment. The CDR3 is 16 amino acids. Here the CDR3 DNA reads TGTGCCAGCAGCTCCCTGAGACTTCATAGCAATCAGCCCCAGCATTTT. Protein: CASSSLRLHSNQPQHF.

This clonotype has only one observation. CDR3: CSATNLPGLAGGSEQFF. For the CDR3, the DNA is TGCAGTGCTACGAACCTACCGGGACTAGCGGGAGGATCTGAGCAGTTCTTC. The rearrangement uses TRBV20-1 and TRBJ2-1, with TRBD2 matching 15 bases. Germline assignment: CDR1 DFQATT and CDR2 SNEGSKA (reference sequence). The length of the CDR3 is 17 residues. Trimming removed 4 bases from V and 9 bases from J; junction bases left unmatched: 13.

V and J are TRBV6-5 and TRBJ2-2; TRBD1 aligns across 8 bases. V lost 7 bases, J lost 6 bases, and 7 bases stayed unmatched. The CDR3 length is 14 residues. The germline CDR1 and CDR2 sequences are MNHEY and SVGAGI. CDR3 bases: TGTGCCAGCATAGACAGGGGTTTGGCCGGGGAGCTGTTTTTT. It codes for CASIDRGLAGELFF.

In its sample, this clonotype is medium-sized. This CDR3 reads CASSQLSGIQETQYF. The CDR3 DNA reads TGTGCCAGCAGCCAACTGAGCGGGATTCAGGAGACCCAGTACTTC. V and J are TRBV3-1 and TRBJ2-5, with 7 bases lining up with TRBD2. This CDR3 contains 15 residues. Germline loops: CDR1 LGHDT, CDR2 YNNKEL (reference sequence). The J segment lost 5 bases and the V segment lost 2 bases, leaving 8 bases of the junction unmatched.